These 12 T cell receptor beta chains were all obtained from the same sample, sequenced in a study of identifying expanded T cells in peripheral blood. Profiled with immunoSEQ multiplex PCR; TCRdb holds only in-frame clones, not every one. The table shows 60,000 to 80,000 clones, with 85% to 90% occurring only once. Sequenced input: blood. The receptor source for this set is a person between 18 and 69 years old in good health.

V and J are TRBV7-3 and TRBJ2-5, with D unclear. Germline CDR1 SGHTA, CDR2 FQGTGA. The V end was cut by 0 bases, the J end by 4 bases, with 12 bases between. The CDR3 is 15 amino acids. DNA of the CDR3: TGTGCCAGCAGCTTAACAGGGCCTCTCCCAGAGACCCAGTACTTC. Protein: CASSLTGPLPETQYF.

In this sample, this clone turned up once. V is TRBV7-6 and J is TRBJ2-6; TRBD2 matches 13 bases. There are 22 residues in the CDR3. The germline CDR1 and CDR2 sequences are SGHVS and FNYEAQ. V was clipped by 2 bases and J by 0 bases; unmatched bases: 13. CDR3 loop: CASSLSRGLAGLSSSGANVLTF. DNA for the CDR3: TGTGCCAGCAGCTTAAGTAGGGGACTAGCGGGATTATCCAGCTCTGGGGCCAACGTCCTGACTTTC.

The rearrangement links TRBV7-9 to TRBJ2-3; D remains unclear. Deletions cut 1 base from V and 1 base from J, with 6 bases between. The length of the CDR3 is 14 residues. CDR1 SEHNR and CDR2 FQNEAQ come from the germline V gene (reference sequence). As DNA, the CDR3 is TGTGCCAGCAGCTTAGAGACTGGCACAGATACGCAGTATTTT. This sequence encodes CASSLETGTDTQYF.

The DNA of the CDR3 is TGTGCCAGCAGCTTAGCCCGGTCAGGGATTGTTTCTGGTGAAGCTTTCTTT. It encodes CASSLARSGIVSGEAFF. The rearrangement joins TRBV7-2 to TRBJ1-1; weak D call: TRBD1 (5 bases). Looked up from germline, CDR1 is SGHTA and CDR2 is FQGNSA. The ends were cut back, 0 bases at V and 7 bases at J, with 21 bases in the middle. This CDR3 region has 17 residues.

The chain employs TRBV6-1 and TRBJ2-1, with 10 nucleotides matching TRBD1. Germline CDR1 and CDR2: MNHNS and SASEGT. CDR3 size: 14 residues. V shed 7 bases, J shed 6 bases, and the junction held 6 bases outside the gene matches. CDR3: CASTSRTGGNEQFF. The CDR3 coding sequence is TGTGCCAGCACAAGCCGGACAGGGGGCAATGAGCAGTTCTTC.

A remark on this clone: A junction boundary mismatches the germline segment, possibly from a read error. The chain recombines TRBV7-7 with TRBJ1-3; no reliable D call. The CDR3 runs 13 residues. Germline CDR1 SSHAT, CDR2 FNYEAQ (reference sequence). The CDR3, as DNA: TGTGCTAGCAGCTCGGGGTCTGGAAACACCATATATTTT. The encoded protein is CASSSGSGNTIYF.

This clone was seen a single time. This chain uses TRBV19 with TRBJ2-7; D may match TRBD1 or TRBD2 (5 bases each). The germline V gene encodes CDR1 LNHDA and CDR2 SQIVND (reference sequence). Trimming removed 7 bases from V and 3 bases from J, with 19 bases in between. This CDR3 contains 15 residues. The CDR3 is CASTAAYGANYEQYF. The CDR3 DNA reads as TGTGCCAGTACCGCAGCCTACGGGGCAAACTACGAGCAGTACTTC.

The chain is built from TRBV4-2 and TRBJ2-1; possibly TRBD1 for D (6 bases). CDR1 is LGHNA and CDR2 is YNFKEQ in the germline V gene. The CDR3 contains 16 residues. V was trimmed by 4 bases and J by 7 bases, leaving 20 bases between them. CDR3 DNA sequence: TGTGCCAGCAGCCCGCGGACAGTCAGTTATGTGAATGAGCAGTTCTTC. Its protein is CASSPRTVSYVNEQFF.

V is TRBV28 and J is TRBJ2-7; 10 nucleotides agree with TRBD1. The trim removed 3 bases at V and 5 bases at J, leaving 7 bases unmatched. Germline loops: CDR1 MDHEN, CDR2 SYDVKM. CDR3 length: 15 amino acids. The CDR3 here is CASSLRTGGNNEQYF. The CDR3 nucleotides read TGTGCCAGCAGTTTGAGGACAGGGGGTAACAACGAGCAGTACTTC.

The chain combines TRBV2 with TRBJ2-3; 9 bases match TRBD2. CDR1 is SNHLY, CDR2 FYNNEI, per germline. V lost 7 bases to trimming and J lost 1 base; unmatched junction nucleotides: 6. The CDR3 covers 15 residues. This CDR3 is CASTELAGGTDTQYF. Written as DNA, the CDR3 is TGTGCCAGCACGGAACTAGCGGGTGGCACAGATACGCAGTATTTT.

The V and J genes are TRBV9 and TRBJ2-7; 8 bases align to TRBD2. This CDR3 spans 13 amino acids. V lost 3 bases and J lost 2; bases outside the gene matches: 1. Germline assignment: CDR1 SGDLS and CDR2 YYNGEE. This CDR3 is CASSGAGAYEQYF. CDR3 in DNA: TGTGCCAGCAGCGGAGCGGGAGCCTACGAGCAGTACTTC.

The genes are TRBV15 and TRBJ2-5, with TRBD1 matching over 7 bases. Germline lookup yields CDR1 LNHNV and CDR2 YYDKDF (reference sequence). CDR3 size: 17 residues. The V and J ends lost 0 bases and 7 bases, in that order; junction bases with no gene match: 14. CDR3 amino acids: CATSREWGQLPPGTQYF. The CDR3 bases are TGTGCCACCAGCAGAGAGTGGGGACAGCTCCCTCCAGGGACCCAGTACTTC. Full variable domain (outside the CDR3, taken from reference TRBV15 and TRBJ2-5): DAMVIQNPRYQVTQFGKPVTLSCSQTLNHNVMYWYQQKSSQAPKLLFHYYDKDFNNEADTPDNFQSRRPNTSFCFLDIRSPGLGDTAMYLCATSREWGQLPPGTQYFGPGTRLLVL.